Below are 2 T cell receptor beta chains sequenced from a single sample in a study of regulatory T cells in long-lasting Graves disease. Time point noted: newly diagnosed GD, antithyroid drugs for less than 3 months. PBMCs provided the RNA from which the TCR library was made. Arm-PCR of CDR3 regions and iRepertoire HTBI primers were the basis on which TCR beta libraries were built. TCRdb reanalysed the multiplex PCR reads using MiXCR and keeps one entry per CDR3 protein. Of fewer than 350,000 distinct CDR3 sequences in the sample, 15% to 20% were seen once. Specimen: peripheral blood mononuclear cells (PBMCs), collected at new diagnosis, from a patient treated with antithyroid drugs. All receptors come from a female donor with Graves disease.

There are a few counts of this clonotype. At one of its ends the junction is not consistent with the germline gene, which may arise from a read error. Written as DNA, the CDR3 is TGTGCCAGCAGCTTGGGCGGGGGGCCCCTCTTT. This gives the protein CASSLGGGPLF. This sequence joins TRBV5-6 and TRBJ1-1; TRBD1 is a possible D gene (6 bases). This CDR3 contains 11 residues. From germline, CDR1 is SGHDT and CDR2 YYEEEE.

This clonotype was seen ten or more times. DNA of the CDR3: TGTGCCAGCAGTTCCCCGGGACTAGCGGGAGGAGGAGATACGCAGTATTTT. Translated: CASSSPGLAGGGDTQYF. This chain connects TRBV28 to TRBJ2-3, with TRBD2 identical over 15 bases. Germline CDR1 and CDR2: MDHEN and SYDVKM. Losses at the gene ends were 4 bases for V and 5 bases for J; bases not matched to a gene: 7. The CDR3 sequence is 17 residues long.